This is a list of T cell receptor beta chains from one sample in a study of T cells in Graves' hyperthyroidism and ophthalmopathy. Each CDR3 protein gets one entry after TCRdb re-called the multiplex PCR reads with MiXCR. There are hundreds of thousands of distinct CDR3 sequences in the sample; about 16% occur only once, and roughly 19% lies in the top ten. Material for sequencing was blood. These receptor sequences come from a woman aged 60-75 years with Graves' ophthalmopathy. The CDR3 runs from the conserved cysteine through the conserved F or W. A D gene is named only where the DNA matches it firmly. Clone size is stated in some rows and not others, as once, few, many or a class when expanded.

abundance: many; j_gene: TRBJ2-6; d_gene: -; v_gene: TRBV15; CDR3aa: CATSRVEGHDSGANVLTF; CDR3nt: TGTGCCACCAGCAGAGTTGAAGGTCACGACTCTGGGGCCAACGTCCTGACTTTC
abundance: -; j_gene: TRBJ2-7; d_gene: -; v_gene: TRBV15; CDR3aa: CATSRDRTVGEQYF; CDR3nt: TGTGCCACCAGCAGAGATAGGACGGTGGGGGAGCAGTACTTC
abundance: few; j_gene: TRBJ2-2; d_gene: TRBD1; v_gene: TRBV7-2; CDR3aa: CASSLAGTANTGELFF; CDR3nt: TGTGCCAGCAGCTTAGCAGGGACAGCGAACACCGGGGAGCTGTTTTTT
abundance: many; j_gene: TRBJ1-5; d_gene: TRBD1; v_gene: TRBV15; CDR3aa: CATSNRDRGNQPQHF; CDR3nt: TGTGCCACCAGCAACCGGGACAGGGGCAATCAGCCCCAGCATTTT
abundance: many; j_gene: TRBJ2-5; d_gene: -; v_gene: TRBV18; CDR3aa: CASSTLGRETQYF; CDR3nt: TGTGCCAGCTCAACTCTTGGGCGGGAGACCCAGTACTTC
abundance: -; j_gene: TRBJ1-6; d_gene: -; v_gene: TRBV6-1; CDR3aa: CASSERTDPVYNSPLHF; CDR3nt: TGTGCCAGCAGTGAAAGGACAGATCCCGTCTATAATTCACCCCTCCACTTT
abundance: -; j_gene: TRBJ2-7; d_gene: -; v_gene: TRBV5-1; CDR3aa: CASSLDPGGRTLSYEQYF; CDR3nt: TGCGCCAGCAGCTTGGATCCGGGGGGCCGTACCCTCTCCTACGAGCAGTACTTC
abundance: -; j_gene: TRBJ1-1; d_gene: TRBD1; v_gene: TRBV20-1; CDR3aa: CSAQRGLDTEAFF; CDR3nt: TGCAGTGCTCAGAGGGGGCTCGACACTGAAGCTTTCTTT
abundance: -; j_gene: TRBJ2-7; d_gene: -; v_gene: TRBV4-2; CDR3aa: CASSQAGQDYEQYF; CDR3nt: TGTGCCAGCAGCCAAGCCGGTCAGGACTACGAGCAGTACTTC
abundance: -; j_gene: TRBJ2-7; d_gene: -; v_gene: TRBV27; CDR3aa: CASSPGGGIHSYEQYF; CDR3nt: TGTGCCAGCAGCCCTGGGGGAGGTATCCACTCCTACGAGCAGTACTTC
abundance: many; j_gene: TRBJ2-3; d_gene: -; v_gene: TRBV12-3/TRBV12-4; CDR3aa: CASSPGTLTSTDTQYF; CDR3nt: TGTGCCAGCAGTCCCGGGACCCTTACTAGCACAGATACGCAGTATTTT
abundance: few; j_gene: TRBJ2-7; d_gene: TRBD1; v_gene: TRBV7-2; CDR3aa: CASSTGSDRAHEQYF; CDR3nt: TGTGCCAGCAGCACCGGGTCGGACAGGGCCCACGAGCAGTACTTC
abundance: -; j_gene: TRBJ1-2; d_gene: TRBD1; v_gene: TRBV6-1; CDR3aa: CASSDRGSVGYGYTF; CDR3nt: TGTGCCAGCAGTGACAGGGGGTCGGTAGGCTATGGCTACACCTTC
abundance: many; j_gene: TRBJ2-1; d_gene: TRBD2; v_gene: TRBV6-1; CDR3aa: CASSSTAGGYEQFF; CDR3nt: TGTGCCAGCAGTTCAACCGCGGGGGGATATGAGCAGTTCTTC
abundance: -; j_gene: TRBJ2-2; d_gene: -; v_gene: TRBV28; CDR3aa: CASRLRGTGELFF; CDR3nt: TGTGCCAGCCGACTCCGTGGTACCGGGGAGCTGTTTTTT
abundance: many; j_gene: TRBJ2-7; d_gene: -; v_gene: TRBV6-2/TRBV6-3; CDR3aa: CASSYRYEQYF; CDR3nt: TGTGCCAGCAGTTATCGCTACGAGCAGTACTTC
abundance: many; j_gene: TRBJ1-5; d_gene: TRBD1; v_gene: TRBV12-3/TRBV12-4; CDR3aa: CASSANRGVQPQHF; CDR3nt: TGTGCCAGCAGTGCCAACAGGGGGGTCCAGCCCCAGCATTTT
abundance: many; j_gene: TRBJ2-2; d_gene: -; v_gene: TRBV30; CDR3aa: CAWRRVSHAGELFF; CDR3nt: TGTGCCTGGAGGAGAGTTAGCCACGCCGGGGAGCTGTTTTTT
abundance: many; j_gene: TRBJ2-7; d_gene: TRBD2; v_gene: TRBV7-2; CDR3aa: CASSPGTSGGYEQYF; CDR3nt: TGTGCCAGCAGCCCAGGGACTAGCGGGGGGTACGAGCAGTACTTC
abundance: many; j_gene: TRBJ1-1; d_gene: -; v_gene: TRBV18; CDR3aa: CASSLIRDTEAFF; CDR3nt: TGTGCCAGCTCATTGATCAGGGACACTGAAGCTTTCTTT
abundance: many; j_gene: TRBJ2-7; d_gene: -; v_gene: TRBV12-3/TRBV12-4; CDR3aa: CASSFVPGHSSYEQYF; CDR3nt: TGTGCCAGCAGTTTCGTGCCGGGACACAGCTCCTACGAGCAGTACTTC
abundance: many; j_gene: TRBJ1-2; d_gene: -; v_gene: TRBV7-9; CDR3aa: CASSKDFYGYTF; CDR3nt: TGTGCCAGCAGCAAGGACTTCTATGGCTACACCTTC
abundance: many; j_gene: TRBJ2-5; d_gene: -; v_gene: TRBV7-9; CDR3aa: CASSLFKEETQYF; CDR3nt: TGTGCCAGCAGCTTGTTTAAGGAAGAGACCCAGTACTTC
abundance: many; j_gene: TRBJ2-1; d_gene: -; v_gene: TRBV20-1; CDR3aa: CSAQSGQIHNEQFF; CDR3nt: TGCAGTGCCCAATCAGGACAGATACACAATGAGCAGTTCTTC
abundance: few; j_gene: TRBJ2-2; d_gene: -; v_gene: TRBV24-1; CDR3aa: CATSDLRGSSTGELFF; CDR3nt: TGTGCCACCAGTGATTTGCGGGGCTCTTCCACCGGGGAGCTGTTTTTT
abundance: many; j_gene: TRBJ2-5; d_gene: -; v_gene: TRBV11-2; CDR3aa: CASSSRGGVETQYF; CDR3nt: TGTGCCAGCAGCTCCCGCGGGGGCGTAGAGACCCAGTACTTC
abundance: many; j_gene: TRBJ2-5; d_gene: TRBD2; v_gene: TRBV6-1; CDR3aa: CASRNTGTRGETQYF; CDR3nt: TGTGCCAGCAGGAACACCGGGACTAGGGGGGAGACCCAGTACTTC
abundance: -; j_gene: TRBJ2-7; d_gene: -; v_gene: TRBV27; CDR3aa: CATLAGTGSYEQYF; CDR3nt: TGTGCCACCCTGGCCGGGACTGGCTCCTACGAGCAGTACTTC
abundance: few; j_gene: TRBJ1-4; d_gene: -; v_gene: TRBV6-2/TRBV6-3; CDR3aa: CASSFHRPTGPGRKLFF; CDR3nt: TGTGCCAGCAGTTTCCACAGACCTACAGGCCCGGGCAGGAAACTGTTTTTT
abundance: many; j_gene: TRBJ1-5; d_gene: -; v_gene: TRBV27; CDR3aa: CASSLRGGTTYSNQPQHF; CDR3nt: TGTGCCAGCAGTTTAAGGGGGGGGACTACCTATAGCAATCAGCCCCAGCATTTT
abundance: many; j_gene: TRBJ2-3; d_gene: TRBD1; v_gene: TRBV7-2; CDR3aa: CASSLDRVKDTQYF; CDR3nt: TGTGCCAGCAGTTTGGACAGGGTTAAAGATACGCAGTATTTT
abundance: many; j_gene: TRBJ2-1; d_gene: -; v_gene: TRBV2; CDR3aa: CASRARDGRWYNEQFF; CDR3nt: TGTGCCAGCAGGGCCCGTGACGGGAGATGGTACAATGAGCAGTTCTTC
abundance: many; j_gene: TRBJ2-5; d_gene: TRBD1; v_gene: TRBV7-9; CDR3aa: CASSLPRTGGMETQYF; CDR3nt: TGTGCCAGCAGCTTACCCCGGACAGGGGGTATGGAGACCCAGTACTTC
abundance: many; j_gene: TRBJ2-2; d_gene: -; v_gene: TRBV30; CDR3aa: CAWKSVDTGELFF; CDR3nt: TGTGCCTGGAAGTCTGTAGACACCGGGGAGCTGTTTTTT
abundance: many; j_gene: TRBJ2-7; d_gene: -; v_gene: TRBV7-9; CDR3aa: CASSPRAQSSYEQYF; CDR3nt: TGTGCCAGCAGCCCCAGGGCGCAGAGCTCCTACGAGCAGTACTTC
abundance: many; j_gene: TRBJ2-7; d_gene: -; v_gene: TRBV4-2; CDR3aa: CASSQDAGPYEQYF; CDR3nt: TGTGCCAGCAGCCAAGATGCGGGACCCTACGAGCAGTACTTC
abundance: many; j_gene: TRBJ2-3; d_gene: -; v_gene: TRBV2; CDR3aa: CASTDTDTQYF; CDR3nt: TGTGCCAGCACGGATACAGATACGCAGTATTTT
abundance: -; j_gene: TRBJ2-1; d_gene: TRBD2; v_gene: TRBV7-9; CDR3aa: CASSLGASGTEQFF; CDR3nt: TGTGCCAGCAGCTTAGGGGCTAGCGGGACCGAGCAGTTCTTC
abundance: many; j_gene: TRBJ2-7; d_gene: -; v_gene: TRBV28; CDR3aa: CATHPSGEGYEQYF; CDR3nt: TGTGCCACCCATCCGAGCGGAGAAGGATACGAGCAGTACTTC
abundance: many; j_gene: TRBJ2-3; d_gene: -; v_gene: TRBV6-1; CDR3aa: CASSATWTEDTQYF; CDR3nt: TGTGCCAGCAGTGCTACCTGGACGGAGGATACGCAGTATTTT
abundance: many; j_gene: TRBJ2-7; d_gene: -; v_gene: TRBV28; CDR3aa: CASSPHHGGSYEQYF; CDR3nt: TGTGCCAGCAGTCCACACCACGGAGGCTCCTACGAGCAGTACTTC
abundance: few; j_gene: TRBJ1-2; d_gene: -; v_gene: TRBV25-1; CDR3aa: CASSEWDHGWGYGYTF; CDR3nt: TGTGCCAGCAGTGAATGGGACCACGGATGGGGCTATGGCTACACCTTC
abundance: many; j_gene: TRBJ2-3; d_gene: -; v_gene: TRBV5-8; CDR3aa: CASSTGRTDTQYF; CDR3nt: TGTGCCAGCAGCACAGGACGGACCGATACGCAGTATTTT
abundance: few; j_gene: TRBJ2-4; d_gene: -; v_gene: TRBV5-6; CDR3aa: CASSLRGKVKNIQYF; CDR3nt: TGTGCCAGCAGCTTGCGGGGAAAGGTCAAAAACATTCAGTACTTC
abundance: many; j_gene: TRBJ1-1; d_gene: TRBD1; v_gene: TRBV5-5; CDR3aa: CASSAGQGITEAFF; CDR3nt: TGTGCCAGCAGCGCGGGACAGGGGATCACTGAAGCTTTCTTT
abundance: many; j_gene: TRBJ2-7; d_gene: -; v_gene: TRBV20-1; CDR3aa: CSARNPGRGAYEQYF; CDR3nt: TGCAGTGCTAGAAACCCCGGTAGGGGGGCCTACGAGCAGTACTTC
abundance: many; j_gene: TRBJ2-3; d_gene: -; v_gene: TRBV24-1; CDR3aa: CATRDSTSTDTQYF; CDR3nt: TGTGCCACCAGGGACAGCACTAGCACAGATACGCAGTATTTT